The entry below gives a single T cell receptor beta chain sequence along with its context. Germline CDR1 and CDR2: SNHLY and FYNNEI. Trimming shortened V by 4 bases and J by 1 base, and 7 bases separated the two germline ends. The CDR3 consists of 13 residues. Individuals aged about 18 to 95 years were recruited from about two dozen US areas. Clinical histories supplied by participants themselves formed the basis of cohort assignment. Shortly before study entry, within 2 weeks, exposed participants had met a COVID-19 case. The data were produced by immunoSEQ multiplex PCR, yet TCRdb's version contains in-frame clones alone and is incomplete. The sample contains hundreds of thousands of clones, 83% of which appear only once. The data were obtained in a study of blood T cell repertoires in COVID-19. On the study more broadly: COVID-19 samples, acute and convalescent, were from the United States, Italy and Spain.

This sequence was found in a woman aged 50 to 60 who had been exposed to COVID-19. V is TRBV2 and J is TRBJ1-1; the D gene is possibly TRBD1 (6 bases). The material sequenced was PBMCs or T cells enriched from blood (not recorded which). The CDR3 loop is CASSATGNTEAFF. CDR3 nucleotides: TGTGCCAGCAGTGCGACAGGGAACACTGAAGCTTTCTTT. The full variable domain, in which reference TRBV2 and TRBJ1-1 provide the parts outside the CDR3, is EPEVTQTPSHQVTQMGQEVILRCVPISNHLYFYWYRQILGQKVEFLVSFYNNEISEKSEIFDDQFSVERPDGSNFTLKIRSTKLEDSAMYFCASSATGNTEAFFGQGTRLTVV.